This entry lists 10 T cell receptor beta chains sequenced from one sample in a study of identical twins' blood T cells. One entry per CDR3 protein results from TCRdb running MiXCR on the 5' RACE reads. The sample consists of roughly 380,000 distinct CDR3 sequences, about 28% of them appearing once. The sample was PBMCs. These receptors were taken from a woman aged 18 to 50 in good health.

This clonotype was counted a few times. The CDR3 DNA reads as TGTGCCAGCTCACCACCGGGGAACAGCAATCAGCCCCAGCATTTT. Residues: CASSPPGNSNQPQHF. This rearrangement joins TRBV18 to TRBJ1-5; the D is unclear. Germline CDR1 is KGHSH and CDR2 is LQKENI. Between the trimmed V and J ends, which lost 0 bases and 1 base, there was a span of 7 bases. CDR3 length: 15 residues.

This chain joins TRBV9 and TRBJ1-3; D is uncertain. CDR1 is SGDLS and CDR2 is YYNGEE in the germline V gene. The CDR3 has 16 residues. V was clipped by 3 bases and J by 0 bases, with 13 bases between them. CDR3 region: CASSGSGRDSGNTIYF. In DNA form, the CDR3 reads TGTGCCAGCAGCGGAAGTGGACGGGACTCTGGAAACACCATATATTTT.

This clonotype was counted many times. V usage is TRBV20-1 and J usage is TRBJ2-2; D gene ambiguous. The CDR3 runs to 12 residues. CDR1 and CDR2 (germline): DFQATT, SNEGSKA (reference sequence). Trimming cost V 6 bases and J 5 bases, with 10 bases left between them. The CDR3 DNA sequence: TGCAGTGCCCCGCACCCGACCGGGGAGCTGTTTTTT. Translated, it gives CSAPHPTGELFF.

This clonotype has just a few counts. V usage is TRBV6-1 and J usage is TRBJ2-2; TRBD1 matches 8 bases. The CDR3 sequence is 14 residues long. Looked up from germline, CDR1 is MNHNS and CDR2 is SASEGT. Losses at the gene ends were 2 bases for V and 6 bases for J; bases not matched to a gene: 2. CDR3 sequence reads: CASSEQDRAGELFF. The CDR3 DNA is TGTGCCAGCAGTGAACAGGACAGGGCCGGGGAGCTGTTTTTT.

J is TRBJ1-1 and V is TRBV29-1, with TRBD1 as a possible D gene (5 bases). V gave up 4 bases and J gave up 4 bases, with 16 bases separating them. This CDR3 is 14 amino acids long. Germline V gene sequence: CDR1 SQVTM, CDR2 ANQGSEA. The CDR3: CSVAAGRVGTEAFF. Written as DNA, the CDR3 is TGCAGCGTTGCTGCAGGGCGGGTGGGCACTGAAGCTTTCTTT.

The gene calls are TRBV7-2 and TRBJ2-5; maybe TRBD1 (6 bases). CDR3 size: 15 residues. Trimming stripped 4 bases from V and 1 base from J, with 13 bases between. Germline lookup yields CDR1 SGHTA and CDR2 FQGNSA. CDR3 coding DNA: TGTGCCAGCAGCTCACCCGGGACAACCCAAGAGACCCAGTACTTC. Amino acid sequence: CASSSPGTTQETQYF.

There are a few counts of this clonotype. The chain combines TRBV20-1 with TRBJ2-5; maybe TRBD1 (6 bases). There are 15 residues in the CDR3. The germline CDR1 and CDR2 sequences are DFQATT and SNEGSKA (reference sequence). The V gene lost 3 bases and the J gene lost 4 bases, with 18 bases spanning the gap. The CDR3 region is CSASLRQGLRETQYF. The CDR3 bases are TGCAGTGCTAGCTTGCGGCAGGGGCTTCGAGAGACCCAGTACTTC.

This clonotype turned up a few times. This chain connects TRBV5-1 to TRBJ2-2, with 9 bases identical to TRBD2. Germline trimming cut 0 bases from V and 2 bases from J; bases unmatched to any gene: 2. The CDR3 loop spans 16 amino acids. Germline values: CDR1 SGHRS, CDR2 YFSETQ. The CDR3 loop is CASSLGLAGNTGELFF. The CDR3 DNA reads TGCGCCAGCAGCTTGGGTCTAGCGGGAAACACCGGGGAGCTGTTTTTT. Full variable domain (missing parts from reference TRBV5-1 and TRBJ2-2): KAGVTQTPRYLIKTRGQQVTLSCSPISGHRSVSWYQQTPGQGLQFLFEYFSETQRNKGNFPGRFSGRQFSNSRSEMNVSTLELGDSALYLCASSLGLAGNTGELFFGEGSRLTVL.

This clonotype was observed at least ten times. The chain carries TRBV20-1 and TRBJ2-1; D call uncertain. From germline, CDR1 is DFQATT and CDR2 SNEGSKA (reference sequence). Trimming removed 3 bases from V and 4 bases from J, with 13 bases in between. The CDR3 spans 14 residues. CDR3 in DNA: TGCAGTGCTAGTAATAAAGATCGGTACAATGAGCAGTTCTTC. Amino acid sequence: CSASNKDRYNEQFF.

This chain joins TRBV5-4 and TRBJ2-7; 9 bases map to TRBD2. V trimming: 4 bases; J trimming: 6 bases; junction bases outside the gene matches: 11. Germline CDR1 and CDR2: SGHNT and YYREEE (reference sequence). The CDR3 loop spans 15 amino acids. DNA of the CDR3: TGTGCCAGCAGCCTTGAAGCGGGAGGACCACGCGAGCAGTACTTC. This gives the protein CASSLEAGGPREQYF. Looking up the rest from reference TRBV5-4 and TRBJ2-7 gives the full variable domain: ETGVTQSPTHLIKTRGQQVTLRCSSQSGHNTVSWYQQALGQGPQFIFQYYREEENGRGNFPPRFSGLQFPNYSSELNVNALELDDSALYLCASSLEAGGPREQYFGPGTRLTVT.